The sequence of this T cell receptor beta chain was determined in a study of PD-L1 blockade in urothelial cancer. Study-level information: Each patient had 0 to 3 earlier chemotherapy regimens.

Looked up from germline, CDR1 is LGHNA and CDR2 is YSLEER. With 1 base removed from V and 3 bases from J, the gap between germline ends came to 13 bases. The CDR3 covers 15 residues. Libraries were prepared by immunoSEQ multiplex PCR; TCRdb keeps only in-frame clonotypes and omits some of them. The repertoire includes tens of thousands of clones, 90% of them detected once, and 1.5% to 2% sits in the top ten. This clone was seen once. Indicated time point: pretreatment peripheral blood. Here the sequenced sample was PBMCs, taken around atezolizumab (anti-PD-L1) treatment. The sequence derives from a man aged 60 to 69 with urothelial cancer. This chain connects TRBV4-3 to TRBJ2-7; no firm D call. In nucleotides, the CDR3 is TGCGCCAGCAGCCAAGGGTCCTTAACCGGCTACGAGCAGTACTTC. Encoded protein: CASSQGSLTGYEQYF.